This is a list of T cell receptor beta chains from one sample in a study of T cells in localized non-small cell lung cancer. Assay: immunoSEQ multiplex PCR; the TCRdb copy retains only in-frame clones and omits some. This table holds tens of thousands of clones, roughly 90% found once. The specimen was peripheral blood, collected before any cancer treatment. The origin of the receptors is a man aged 40 to 75 with stage I squamous cell lung carcinoma. CDR3s include the opening cysteine and the closing phenylalanine or tryptophan. D genes are given only for firm matches. Part of the rows lack a size; the others show once, few, many or a class for expanded clones.

v_gene	abundance	d_gene	j_gene	CDR3aa	CDR3nt
TRBV7-9	.	.	TRBJ1-2	CASSHESGANYGYTF	TGTGCCAGCAGCCACGAGAGTGGGGCTAACTATGGCTACACCTTC
TRBV29-1	.	.	TRBJ2-2	CSLPKDTNTGELFF	TGCAGTCTCCCAAAGGATACGAACACCGGGGAGCTGTTTTTT
TRBV11-2	.	.	TRBJ1-6	CASSLVQGNNSPLHF	TGTGCCAGCAGCTTAGTTCAGGGGAATAATTCACCCCTCCACTTT
TRBV30	once	.	TRBJ2-6	CAWSKGLGANVLTF	TGTGCCTGGAGTAAGGGCCTCGGGGCCAACGTCCTGACTTTC
TRBV6-1	.	.	TRBJ1-1	CASREGGQTEAFF	TGTGCCAGCAGGGAGGGGGGGCAGACTGAAGCTTTCTTT
TRBV28	medium-sized	.	TRBJ2-7	CASSPLGVGGPLSYEQYF	TGTGCCAGCAGTCCCCTGGGGGTTGGGGGGCCCTTATCCTACGAGCAGTACTTC
TRBV5-4	.	.	TRBJ2-3	CASSTRRVTDTQYF	TGTGCCAGCAGCACTAGGAGGGTCACAGATACGCAGTATTTT
TRBV27	once	.	TRBJ1-2	CASSYLPGHSSPYGYTF	TGTGCCAGCAGTTACCTTCCGGGACACTCTTCGCCCTATGGCTACACCTTC
TRBV7-9	once	.	TRBJ2-7	CASSPRSAGEVYYGMEQYF	TGTGCCAGCAGCCCCCGTTCGGCAGGCGAAGTCTATTACGGGATGGAGCAGTACTTC
TRBV2	.	.	TRBJ2-2	CASSVGPGELFF	TGTGCCAGCAGTGTGGGGCCCGGGGAGCTGTTTTTT
TRBV6-6	.	.	TRBJ2-7	CASNHGHSSYEQYF	TGTGCCAGCAACCACGGTCATAGCTCCTACGAGCAGTACTTC
TRBV7-3	.	TRBD1	TRBJ2-1	CASRPLTGGGEQFF	TGTGCCAGCAGACCCTTGACAGGGGGCGGCGAGCAGTTCTTC
TRBV5-1	.	.	TRBJ2-7	CASSEGRNYEQYF	TGCGCCAGCAGCGAGGGAAGAAATTACGAGCAGTACTTC
TRBV6-1	.	.	TRBJ2-5	CASWRTGGETQYF	TGTGCCAGCTGGAGGACCGGCGGAGAGACCCAGTACTTC
TRBV2	.	.	TRBJ2-7	CASIDYEQYF	TGTGCCAGCATTGACTACGAGCAGTACTTC
TRBV18	.	.	TRBJ1-1	CASSPPSGHGGEAFF	TGTGCCAGCTCACCACCGTCCGGGCACGGCGGTGAAGCTTTCTTT
TRBV18	.	.	TRBJ2-3	CASSPPLTDTQYF	TGTGCCAGCTCACCACCGCTCACAGATACGCAGTATTTT
TRBV28	.	.	TRBJ1-6	CASRGPKNSPLHF	TGTGCCAGCAGAGGGCCCAAAAATTCACCCCTCCACTTT
TRBV12-1	.	.	TRBJ1-5	CASSFFQGYSNQPQHF	TGTGCCAGCAGCTTTTTCCAGGGATATAGCAATCAGCCCCAGCATTTT
TRBV2	.	.	TRBJ1-1	CASSWTDMNTEAFF	TGTGCCAGCAGCTGGACAGATATGAACACTGAAGCTTTCTTT
TRBV6-1	.	.	TRBJ2-1	CASSDFSRAPSNEQFF	TGTGCCAGCAGTGACTTCAGTAGGGCGCCGAGCAATGAGCAGTTCTTC
TRBV2	once	TRBD1	TRBJ1-1	CASRDRALMNTEAFF	TGTGCCAGCAGAGACAGGGCTCTCATGAACACTGAAGCTTTCTTT
TRBV21-1	.	.	TRBJ1-1	CASSSERPGTEALNTEAFF	TGTGCCAGCAGCTCAGAAAGGCCCGGGACAGAGGCCTTGAACACTGAAGCTTTCTTT
TRBV5-4	.	.	TRBJ2-1	CASSSRGTLNNEQFF	TGTGCCAGCAGTAGTCGAGGCACCCTAAACAATGAGCAGTTCTTC
TRBV4-3	few	.	TRBJ2-7	CASSQEIRAREQYF	TGCGCCAGCAGCCAAGAGATTCGAGCGCGGGAGCAGTACTTC
TRBV27	.	.	TRBJ2-3	CASSRTPPSVLTDTQYF	TGTGCCAGCAGTCGTACGCCCCCGTCGGTTCTCACAGATACGCAGTATTTT
TRBV7-6	once	TRBD1	TRBJ2-5	CASARGRQETQYF	TGTGCCAGCGCCAGGGGGCGTCAAGAGACCCAGTACTTC
TRBV5-1	.	TRBD2	TRBJ2-5	CASSLPRLAGGSETQYF	TGCGCCAGCAGCTTGCCCAGACTAGCGGGGGGGTCGGAGACCCAGTACTTC
TRBV7-2	.	TRBD2	TRBJ2-1	CASSLAQGGNEQFF	TGTGCCAGCAGCTTAGCCCAGGGAGGGAATGAGCAGTTCTTC
TRBV7-8	.	.	TRBJ2-2	CASSFVSGELFF	TGTGCCAGCAGCTTCGTGTCCGGGGAGCTGTTTTTT
TRBV7-9	.	TRBD2	TRBJ2-1	CASSFRGGFYNEQFF	TGTGCCAGCAGCTTCCGGGGGGGTTTTTACAATGAGCAGTTCTTC
TRBV5-1	.	.	TRBJ2-7	CASSLVGTATGEQYF	TGCGCCAGCAGCTTGGTAGGGACGGCAACAGGCGAGCAGTACTTC
TRBV15	.	.	TRBJ1-6	CATRGGAGSSPLHF	TGTGCCACCAGAGGGGGGGCAGGGAGTTCACCCCTCCACTTT
TRBV7-2	.	.	TRBJ1-4	CASSGGGSLREKLFF	TGTGCCAGCAGCGGTGGGGGCAGTTTAAGAGAAAAACTGTTTTTT
TRBV4-3	.	.	TRBJ1-1	CASSHSAGEDTEAFF	TGCGCCAGCAGCCATAGTGCGGGGGAGGACACTGAAGCTTTCTTT
TRBV5-1	.	.	TRBJ2-1	CASSLPDIGNEQFF	TGCGCCAGCAGCTTGCCGGATATCGGCAATGAGCAGTTCTTC